The entry below describes one T cell receptor beta chain. Per the study methods: For nucleated cells, counts were estimated from reference gene primer amplification. Assay: immunoSEQ multiplex PCR; the TCRdb copy retains only in-frame clones and omits some. The D gene and trimming were derived from the DNA, and the V and J assignments and clone size from that table. Here the sample spans 150,000 or so clones, around 86% being singletons. The V gene's germline CDR1 is SGHRS and CDR2 YFSETQ. V was clipped by 1 base and J by 5 bases, with 4 bases between them. This CDR3 is built from 11 residues. The data were taken from a study of blood T cell repertoires in COVID-19. Study summary: Samples representing acute and convalescent COVID-19 were sourced from the United States, Italy and Spain. T cells, B-cell-depleted T cells, or PBMCs provided the cDNA or gDNA that served as material.

Sequencing was done on a sample of peripheral blood. This TCR came from a man older than 75 with acute or convalescent COVID-19. The chain recombines TRBV5-1 with TRBJ2-7; no definite D call. The CDR3 DNA follows: TGCGCCAGCAGCTTGAGCCACGAGCAGTACTTC. Amino acid sequence: CASSLSHEQYF. The entire variable domain, with the rest obtained from reference TRBV5-1 and TRBJ2-7, is as follows: KAGVTQTPRYLIKTRGQQVTLSCSPISGHRSVSWYQQTPGQGLQFLFEYFSETQRNKGNFPGRFSGRQFSNSRSEMNVSTLELGDSALYLCASSLSHEQYFGPGTRLTVT.